This passage covers 2 T cell receptor beta chains from one sample sequenced in a study of graft-versus-host responses after intestinal transplantation (dated by TCRdb to the early 2020s). Antigen specificity for these receptors is unknown. Per the publication, the time point label means: cells obtained before transplantation from donor or recipient. Libraries were constructed by the immunoSEQ multiplex PCR assay. The table comes from immuneACCESS by way of TCRdb, which keeps in-frame sequences with V and J called. Part of the clones is missing from these tables; in studies checked, under half for an unresolved V gene and the rest for unknown reasons. In this sample the table shows tens of thousands of clones, around nine tenths of which occur a single time. Around 0.35% of the sample lies in the top ten. This specimen was unstimulated CD4+ T cells sorted from spleen or lymph node cells, taken before intestinal transplant. The receptor set was obtained from a human donor who received an intestinal transplant.

The V gene is TRBV27, the J gene TRBJ2-7, with D tentatively TRBD1 (6 bases). Germline-derived CDR1 and CDR2 are MNHEY and SMNVEV (reference sequence). V was trimmed by 3 bases and J by 2 bases, leaving 14 bases between them. The length of the CDR3 is 15 residues. This chain's CDR3 is CASSFLVDSPYEQYF. The CDR3, as DNA: TGTGCCAGCAGTTTTTTGGTGGACAGCCCCTACGAGCAGTACTTC.

CDR3 nucleotide sequence: TGTGCCAGCAGTTACTCGAAAGGGGGAATAAACATTCAGTACTTC. Protein: CASSYSKGGINIQYF. The chain recombines TRBV6-5 with TRBJ2-4, with D possibly being TRBD1 (6 bases). This CDR3 region has 15 residues. Germline CDR1 and CDR2: MNHEY and SVGAGI. V lost 0 bases to trimming and J lost 6 bases, with 12 bases between them.